This TCR beta chain derives from a study of graft-versus-host responses after intestinal transplantation. Worth noting for this clone: Its specificity is unknown.

The repertoire was sequenced with immunoSEQ multiplex PCR; TCRdb's copy has only in-frame clones and lacks some. The table shows 90,000 to 95,000 clones, with around 90% occurring only once. The CDR3 loop spans 17 amino acids. V dropped 2 bases and J dropped 2; count of bases not matched to a gene: 9. Per the germline V gene, CDR1 is GTSNPN and CDR2 is SVGIG (reference sequence). Study observations and caveats: GvH clones were found in recipient marrow; some appeared first in ileum or blood.

Here the sequenced sample was unstimulated CD8+ T cells sorted from spleen or lymph node cells, taken before intestinal transplant. The clonotype originates from a human donor who received an intestinal transplant. The chain uses TRBV30 and TRBJ2-1, with 10 nucleotides matching TRBD2. The CDR3 DNA follows: TGTGCCTGGAGTCCTAATTTGCTAGCGGGGGCCTACAATGAGCAGTTCTTC. Residues: CAWSPNLLAGAYNEQFF.